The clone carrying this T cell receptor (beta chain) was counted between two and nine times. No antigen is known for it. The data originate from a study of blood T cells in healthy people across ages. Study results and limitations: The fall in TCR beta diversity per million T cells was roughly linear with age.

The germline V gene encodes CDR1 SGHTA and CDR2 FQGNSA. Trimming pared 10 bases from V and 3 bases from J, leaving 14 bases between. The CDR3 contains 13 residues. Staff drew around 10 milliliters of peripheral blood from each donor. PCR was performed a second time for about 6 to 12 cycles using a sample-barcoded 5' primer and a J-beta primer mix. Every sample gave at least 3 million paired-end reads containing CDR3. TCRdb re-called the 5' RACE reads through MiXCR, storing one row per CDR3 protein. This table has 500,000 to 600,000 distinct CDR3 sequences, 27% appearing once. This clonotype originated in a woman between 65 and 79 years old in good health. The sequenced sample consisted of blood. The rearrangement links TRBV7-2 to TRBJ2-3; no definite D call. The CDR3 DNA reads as TGTGCCACCAAAAGACTTACGACAGATACGCAGTATTTT. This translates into CATKRLTTDTQYF.